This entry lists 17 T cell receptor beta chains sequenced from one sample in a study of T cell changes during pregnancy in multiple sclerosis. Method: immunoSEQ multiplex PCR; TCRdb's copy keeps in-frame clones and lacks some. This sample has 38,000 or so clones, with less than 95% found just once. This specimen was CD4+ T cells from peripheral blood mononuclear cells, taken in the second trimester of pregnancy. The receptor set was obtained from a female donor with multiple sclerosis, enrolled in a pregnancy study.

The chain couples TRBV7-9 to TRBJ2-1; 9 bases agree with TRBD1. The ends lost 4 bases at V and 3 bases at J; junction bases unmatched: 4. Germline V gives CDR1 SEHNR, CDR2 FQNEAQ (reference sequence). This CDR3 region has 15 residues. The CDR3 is CASSWDRAFYNEQFF. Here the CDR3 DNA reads TGTGCCAGCAGCTGGGACAGGGCATTCTACAATGAGCAGTTCTTC.

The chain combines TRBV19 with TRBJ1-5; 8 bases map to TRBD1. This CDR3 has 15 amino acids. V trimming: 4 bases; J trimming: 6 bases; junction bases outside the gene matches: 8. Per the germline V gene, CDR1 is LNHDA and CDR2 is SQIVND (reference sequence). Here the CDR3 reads CASSTSGGWGQPQHF. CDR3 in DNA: TGTGCCAGTAGTACCTCAGGGGGCTGGGGTCAGCCCCAGCATTTT.

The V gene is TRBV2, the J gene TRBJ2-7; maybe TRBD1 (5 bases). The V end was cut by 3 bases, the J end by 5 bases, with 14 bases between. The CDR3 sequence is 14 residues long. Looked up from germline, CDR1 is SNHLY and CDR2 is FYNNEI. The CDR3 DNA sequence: TGTGCCAGCAGTGAGGAGCAGGGTGCCCACGAGCAGTACTTC. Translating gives CASSEEQGAHEQYF.

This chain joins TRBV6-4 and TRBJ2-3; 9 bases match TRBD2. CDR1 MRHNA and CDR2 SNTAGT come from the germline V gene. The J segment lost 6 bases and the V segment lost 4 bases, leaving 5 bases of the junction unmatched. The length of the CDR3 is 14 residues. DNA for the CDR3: TGTGCCAGCAGTGGCGGGGGGGGGCCGGATACGCAGTATTTT. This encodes CASSGGGGPDTQYF.

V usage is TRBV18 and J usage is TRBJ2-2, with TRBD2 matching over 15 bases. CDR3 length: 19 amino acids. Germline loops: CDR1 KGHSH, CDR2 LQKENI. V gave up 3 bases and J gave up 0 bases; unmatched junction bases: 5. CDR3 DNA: TGTGCCAGCTCACCTGGGACTAGCGGGAGGACCGCGAACACCGGGGAGCTGTTTTTT. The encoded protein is CASSPGTSGRTANTGELFF.

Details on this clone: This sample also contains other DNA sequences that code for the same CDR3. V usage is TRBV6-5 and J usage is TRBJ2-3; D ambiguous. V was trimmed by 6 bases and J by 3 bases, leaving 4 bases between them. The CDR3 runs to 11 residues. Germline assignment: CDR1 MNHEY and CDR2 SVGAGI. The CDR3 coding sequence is TGTGCCAGCAGCTCGACAGATACGCAGTATTTT. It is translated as CASSSTDTQYF.

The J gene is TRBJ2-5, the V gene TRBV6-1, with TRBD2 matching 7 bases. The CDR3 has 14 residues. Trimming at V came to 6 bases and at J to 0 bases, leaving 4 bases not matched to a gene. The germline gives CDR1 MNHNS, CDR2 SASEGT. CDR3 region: CASRGGWYQETQYF. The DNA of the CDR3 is TGTGCCAGCAGGGGGGGGTGGTACCAAGAGACCCAGTACTTC.

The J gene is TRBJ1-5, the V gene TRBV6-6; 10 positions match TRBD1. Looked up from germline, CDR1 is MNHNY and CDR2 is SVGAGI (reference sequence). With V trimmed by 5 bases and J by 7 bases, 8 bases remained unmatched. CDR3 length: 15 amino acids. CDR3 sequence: CASSRPGTGDQPQHF. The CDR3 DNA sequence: TGTGCCAGCAGTCGTCCCGGGACAGGGGACCAGCCCCAGCATTTT.

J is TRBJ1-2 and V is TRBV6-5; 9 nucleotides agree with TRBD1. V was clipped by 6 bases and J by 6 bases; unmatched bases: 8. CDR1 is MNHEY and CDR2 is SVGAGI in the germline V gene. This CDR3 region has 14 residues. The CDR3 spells CASSWGQGAHGYTF. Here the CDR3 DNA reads TGTGCCAGCAGCTGGGGACAGGGCGCTCATGGCTACACCTTC.

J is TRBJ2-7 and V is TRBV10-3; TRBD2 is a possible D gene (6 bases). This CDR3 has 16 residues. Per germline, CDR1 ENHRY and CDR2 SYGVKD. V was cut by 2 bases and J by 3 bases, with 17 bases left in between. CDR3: CAISEREWGDRYEQYF. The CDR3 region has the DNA TGTGCCATCAGTGAGCGAGAGTGGGGGGACCGCTACGAGCAGTACTTC.

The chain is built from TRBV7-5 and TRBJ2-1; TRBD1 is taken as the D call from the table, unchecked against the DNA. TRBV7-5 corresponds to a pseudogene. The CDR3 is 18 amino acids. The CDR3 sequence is CVRSYETGAGEGYNEQFF. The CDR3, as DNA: TGTGTCAGAAGTTACGAGACGGGTGCAGGGGAAGGGTACAATGAGCAGTTCTTC.

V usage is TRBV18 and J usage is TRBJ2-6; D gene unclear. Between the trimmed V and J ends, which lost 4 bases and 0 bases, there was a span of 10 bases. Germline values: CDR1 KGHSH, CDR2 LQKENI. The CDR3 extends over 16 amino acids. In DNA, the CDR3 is TGTGCCAGCTCACTTACTCTTAGCTCTGGGGCCAACGTCCTGACTTTC. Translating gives CASSLTLSSGANVLTF. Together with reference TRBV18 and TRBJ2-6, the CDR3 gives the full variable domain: NAGVMQNPRHLVRRRGQEARLRCSPMKGHSHVYWYRQLPEEGLKFMVYLQKENIIDESGMPKERFSAEFPKEGPSILRIQQVVRGDSAAYFCASSLTLSSGANVLTFGAGSRLTVL.

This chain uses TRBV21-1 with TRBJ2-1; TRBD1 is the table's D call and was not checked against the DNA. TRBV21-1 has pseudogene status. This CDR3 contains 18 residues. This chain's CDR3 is CASSRWGDRESSYNEQFF. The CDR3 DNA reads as TGTGCCAGCAGCAGGTGGGGGGACAGGGAAAGCTCCTACAATGAGCAGTTCTTC.

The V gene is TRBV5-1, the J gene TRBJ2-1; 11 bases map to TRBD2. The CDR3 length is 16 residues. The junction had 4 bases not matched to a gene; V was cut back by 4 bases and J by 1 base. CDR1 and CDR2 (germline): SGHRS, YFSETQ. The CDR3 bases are TGCGCCAGCAGCCTTAGCGGGGGGGGTTCCTACAATGAGCAGTTCTTC. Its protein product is CASSLSGGGSYNEQFF.

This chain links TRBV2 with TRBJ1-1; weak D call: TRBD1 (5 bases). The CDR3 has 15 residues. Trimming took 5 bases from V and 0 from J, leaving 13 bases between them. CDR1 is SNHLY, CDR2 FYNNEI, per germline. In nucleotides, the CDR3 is TGTGCCAGCAGTCGCGACAGACCCATGAACACTGAAGCTTTCTTT. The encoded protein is CASSRDRPMNTEAFF.

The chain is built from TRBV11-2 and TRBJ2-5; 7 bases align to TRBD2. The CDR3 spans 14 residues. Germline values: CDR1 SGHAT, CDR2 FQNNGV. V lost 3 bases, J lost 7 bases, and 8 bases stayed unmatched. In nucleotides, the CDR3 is TGTGCCAGCAGCTTCGTAGGGGAGGGGCGGACCCAGTACTTC. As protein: CASSFVGEGRTQYF.

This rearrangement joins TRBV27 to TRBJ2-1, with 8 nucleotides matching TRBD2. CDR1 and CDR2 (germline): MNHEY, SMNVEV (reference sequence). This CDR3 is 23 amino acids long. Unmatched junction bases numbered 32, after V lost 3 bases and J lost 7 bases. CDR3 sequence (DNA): TGTGCCAGCAGTTTCCGATCAACCCGAGCGGGAGAAAGGGGAATCACCCGCCGTAATGAGCAGTTCTTC. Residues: CASSFRSTRAGERGITRRNEQFF.